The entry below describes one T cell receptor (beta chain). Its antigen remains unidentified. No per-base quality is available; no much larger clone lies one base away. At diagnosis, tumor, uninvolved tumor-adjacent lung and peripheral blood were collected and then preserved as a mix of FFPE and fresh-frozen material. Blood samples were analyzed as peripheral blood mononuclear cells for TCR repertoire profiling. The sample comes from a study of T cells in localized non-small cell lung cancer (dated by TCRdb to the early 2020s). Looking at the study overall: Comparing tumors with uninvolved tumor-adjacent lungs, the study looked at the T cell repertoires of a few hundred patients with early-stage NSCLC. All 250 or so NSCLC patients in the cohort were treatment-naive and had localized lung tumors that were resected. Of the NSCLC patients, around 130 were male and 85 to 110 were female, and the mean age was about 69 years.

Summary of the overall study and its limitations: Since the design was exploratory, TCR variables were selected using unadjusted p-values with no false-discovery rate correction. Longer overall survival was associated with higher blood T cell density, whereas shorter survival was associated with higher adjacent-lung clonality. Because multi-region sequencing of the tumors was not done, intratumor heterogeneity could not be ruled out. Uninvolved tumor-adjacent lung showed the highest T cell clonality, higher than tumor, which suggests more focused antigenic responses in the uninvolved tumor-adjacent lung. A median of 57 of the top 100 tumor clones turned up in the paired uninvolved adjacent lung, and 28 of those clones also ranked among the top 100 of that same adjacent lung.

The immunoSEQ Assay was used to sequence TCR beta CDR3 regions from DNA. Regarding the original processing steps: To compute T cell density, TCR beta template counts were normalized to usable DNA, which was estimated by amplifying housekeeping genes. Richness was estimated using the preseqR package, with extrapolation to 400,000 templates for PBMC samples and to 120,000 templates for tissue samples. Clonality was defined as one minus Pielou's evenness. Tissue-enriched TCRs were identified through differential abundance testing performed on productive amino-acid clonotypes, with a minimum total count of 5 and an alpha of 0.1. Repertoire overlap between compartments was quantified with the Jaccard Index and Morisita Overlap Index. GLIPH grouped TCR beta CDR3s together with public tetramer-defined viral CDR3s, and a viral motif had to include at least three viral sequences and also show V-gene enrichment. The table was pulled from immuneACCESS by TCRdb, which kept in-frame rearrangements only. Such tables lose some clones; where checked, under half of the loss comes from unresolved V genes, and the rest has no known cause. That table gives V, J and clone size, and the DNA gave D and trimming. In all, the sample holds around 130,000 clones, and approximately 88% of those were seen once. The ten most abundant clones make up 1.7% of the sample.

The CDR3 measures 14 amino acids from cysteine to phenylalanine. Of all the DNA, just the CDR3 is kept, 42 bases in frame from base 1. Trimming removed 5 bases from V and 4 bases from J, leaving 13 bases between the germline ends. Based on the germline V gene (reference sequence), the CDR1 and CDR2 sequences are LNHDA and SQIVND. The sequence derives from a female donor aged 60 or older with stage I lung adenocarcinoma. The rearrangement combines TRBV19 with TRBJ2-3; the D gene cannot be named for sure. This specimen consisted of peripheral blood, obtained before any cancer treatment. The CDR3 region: CASSQSGRADTQYF. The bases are TGTGCCAGTAGTCAATCTGGAAGGGCAGATACGCAGTATTTT.